This record covers a single T cell receptor (beta chain). Its antigen is unidentified. Each CD8+ T cell subset was flow-sorted in triplicate. Every sort contained 300,000 or so cells. Preparation of TRB cDNA libraries relied on 5' RACE carrying UMI labels. Reprocessing the 5' RACE reads, TCRdb reports a single entry for every CDR3 protein and omits DNA. The listing contains 85,000 to 130,000 distinct CDR3 sequences. Looked up from germline, CDR1 is SGHDN and CDR2 is FVKESK. The CDR3 has 16 residues. These data originate in a study of CXCR3-negative and CXCR3-positive naive CD8 T cells. General study points: Naive CXCR3-negative and CXCR3-positive cells had similar TRBV-TRBJ usage; memory differed. Naive cells with CXCR3 showed TRB CDR3s that were more hydrophobic than those in CXCR3-negative naive cells.

This sequence joins TRBV14 and TRBJ2-2. The receptor was isolated from a human donor in good health. Some clones in this sample may be carry-over from other donors' samples. Sequencing was done on a sample of naive CXCR3+ CD8+ T cells from blood. Noted subset: CD45RO-CCR7+CD27+CD95- naive CD8+ T cells expressing CXCR3 (TNR3+). This CDR3 reads CASSQVNIPTAGELFF. Full variable domain (outside the CDR3, taken from reference TRBV14 and TRBJ2-2): EAGVTQFPSHSVIEKGQTVTLRCDPISGHDNLYWYRRVMGKEIKFLLHFVKESKQDESGMPNNRFLAERTGGTYSTLKVQPAELEDSGVYFCASSQVNIPTAGELFFGEGSRLTVL.